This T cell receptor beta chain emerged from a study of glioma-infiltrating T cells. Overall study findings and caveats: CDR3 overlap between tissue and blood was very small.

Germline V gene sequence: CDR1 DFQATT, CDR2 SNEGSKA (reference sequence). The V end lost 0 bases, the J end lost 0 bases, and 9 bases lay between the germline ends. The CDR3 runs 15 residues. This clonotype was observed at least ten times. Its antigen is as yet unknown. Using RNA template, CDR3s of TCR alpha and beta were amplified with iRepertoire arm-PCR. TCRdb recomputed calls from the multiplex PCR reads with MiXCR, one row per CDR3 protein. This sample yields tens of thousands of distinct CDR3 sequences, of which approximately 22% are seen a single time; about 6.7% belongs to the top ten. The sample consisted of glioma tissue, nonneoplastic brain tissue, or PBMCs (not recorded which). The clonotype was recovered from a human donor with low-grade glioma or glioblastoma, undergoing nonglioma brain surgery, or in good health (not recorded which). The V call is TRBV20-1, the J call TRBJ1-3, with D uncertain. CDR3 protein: CSARDPASSGNTIYF. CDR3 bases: TGCAGTGCTAGAGATCCAGCCAGCTCTGGAAACACCATATATTTT.